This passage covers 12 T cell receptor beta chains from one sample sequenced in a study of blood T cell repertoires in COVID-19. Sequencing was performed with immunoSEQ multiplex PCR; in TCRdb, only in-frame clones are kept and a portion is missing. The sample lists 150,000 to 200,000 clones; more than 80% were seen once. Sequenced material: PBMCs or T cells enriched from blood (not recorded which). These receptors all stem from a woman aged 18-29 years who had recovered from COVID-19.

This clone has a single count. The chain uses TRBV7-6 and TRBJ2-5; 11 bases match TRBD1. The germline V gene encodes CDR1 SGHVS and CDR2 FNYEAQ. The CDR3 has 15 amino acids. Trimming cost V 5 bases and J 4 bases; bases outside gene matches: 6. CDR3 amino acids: CASSERDRGLETQYF. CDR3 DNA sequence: TGTGCCAGCAGCGAAAGGGACAGGGGGTTAGAGACCCAGTACTTC.

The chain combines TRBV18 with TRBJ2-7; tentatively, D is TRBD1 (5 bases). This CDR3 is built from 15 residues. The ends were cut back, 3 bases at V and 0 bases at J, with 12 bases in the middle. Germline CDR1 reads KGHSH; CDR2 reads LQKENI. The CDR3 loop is CASSPAGSPSYEQYF. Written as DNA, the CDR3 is TGTGCCAGCTCACCGGCAGGGTCCCCCTCCTACGAGCAGTACTTC.

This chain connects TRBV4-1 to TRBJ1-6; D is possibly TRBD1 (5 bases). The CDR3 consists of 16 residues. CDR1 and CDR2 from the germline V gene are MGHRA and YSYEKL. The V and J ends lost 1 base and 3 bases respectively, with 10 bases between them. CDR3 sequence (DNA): TGCGCCAGCAGCCAAGCCCGGGGGGTCTATAATTCACCCCTCCACTTT. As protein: CASSQARGVYNSPLHF.

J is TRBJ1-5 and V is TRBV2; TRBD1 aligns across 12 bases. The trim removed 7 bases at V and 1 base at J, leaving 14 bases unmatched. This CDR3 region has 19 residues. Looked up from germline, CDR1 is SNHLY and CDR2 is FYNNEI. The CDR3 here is CASKPKWDRGRWSNQPQHF. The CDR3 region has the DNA TGTGCCAGCAAACCGAAGTGGGACAGGGGGCGGTGGAGCAATCAGCCCCAGCATTTT. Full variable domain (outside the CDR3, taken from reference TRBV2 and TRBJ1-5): EPEVTQTPSHQVTQMGQEVILRCVPISNHLYFYWYRQILGQKVEFLVSFYNNEISEKSEIFDDQFSVERPDGSNFTLKIRSTKLEDSAMYFCASKPKWDRGRWSNQPQHFGDGTRLSIL.

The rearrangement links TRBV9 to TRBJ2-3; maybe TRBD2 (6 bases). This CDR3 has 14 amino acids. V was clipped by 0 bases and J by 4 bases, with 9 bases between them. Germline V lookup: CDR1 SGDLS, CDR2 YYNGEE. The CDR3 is CASSVATGADTQYF. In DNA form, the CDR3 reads TGTGCCAGCAGCGTAGCTACGGGGGCAGATACGCAGTATTTT. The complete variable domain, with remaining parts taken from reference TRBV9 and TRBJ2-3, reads DSGVTQTPKHLITATGQRVTLRCSPRSGDLSVYWYQQSLDQGLQFLIQYYNGEERAKGNILERFSAQQFPDLHSELNLSSLELGDSALYFCASSVATGADTQYFGPGTRLTVL.

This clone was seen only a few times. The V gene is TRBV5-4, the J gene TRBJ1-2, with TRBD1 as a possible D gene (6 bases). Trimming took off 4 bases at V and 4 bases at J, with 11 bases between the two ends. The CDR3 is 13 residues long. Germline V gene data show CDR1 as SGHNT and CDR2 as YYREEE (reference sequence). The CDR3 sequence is CASSLDRSYGYTF. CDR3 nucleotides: TGTGCCAGCAGCCTTGACAGGTCCTATGGCTACACCTTC. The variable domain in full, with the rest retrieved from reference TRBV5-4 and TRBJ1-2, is ETGVTQSPTHLIKTRGQQVTLRCSSQSGHNTVSWYQQALGQGPQFIFQYYREEENGRGNFPPRFSGLQFPNYSSELNVNALELDDSALYLCASSLDRSYGYTFGSGTRLTVV.

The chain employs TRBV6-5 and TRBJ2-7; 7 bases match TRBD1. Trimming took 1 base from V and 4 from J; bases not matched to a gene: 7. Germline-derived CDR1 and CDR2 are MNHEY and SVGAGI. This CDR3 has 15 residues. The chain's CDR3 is CASSYFRQGRYEQYF. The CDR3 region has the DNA TGTGCCAGCAGTTACTTCCGACAGGGAAGGTACGAGCAGTACTTC.

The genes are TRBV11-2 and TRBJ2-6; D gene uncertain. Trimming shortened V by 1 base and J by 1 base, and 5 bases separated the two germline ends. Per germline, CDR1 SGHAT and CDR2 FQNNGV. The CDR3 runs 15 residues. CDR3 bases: TGTGCCAGCAGCTTAGTCGTTTCTGGGGCCAACGTCCTGACTTTC. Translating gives CASSLVVSGANVLTF.

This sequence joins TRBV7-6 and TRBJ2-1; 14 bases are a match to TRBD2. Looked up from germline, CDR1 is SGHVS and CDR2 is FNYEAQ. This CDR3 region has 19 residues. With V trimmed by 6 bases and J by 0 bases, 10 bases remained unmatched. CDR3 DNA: TGTGCCAGCAGTCCCAGGACTAGCGGGGGGCCGAGCTCCTACAATGAGCAGTTCTTC. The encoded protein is CASSPRTSGGPSSYNEQFF.

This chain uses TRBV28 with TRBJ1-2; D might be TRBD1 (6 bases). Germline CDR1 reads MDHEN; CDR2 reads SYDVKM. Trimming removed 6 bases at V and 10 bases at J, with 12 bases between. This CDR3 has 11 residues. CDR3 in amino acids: CASSPDRHYTF. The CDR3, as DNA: TGTGCCAGCAGCCCGGACAGACACTACACCTTC.

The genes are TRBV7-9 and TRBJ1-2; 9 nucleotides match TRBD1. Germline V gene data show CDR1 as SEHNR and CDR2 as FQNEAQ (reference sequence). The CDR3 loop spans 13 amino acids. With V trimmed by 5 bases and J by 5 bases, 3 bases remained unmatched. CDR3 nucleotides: TGTGCCAGCAGCCCGGGGACAGGGTATGGCTACACCTTC. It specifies CASSPGTGYGYTF.

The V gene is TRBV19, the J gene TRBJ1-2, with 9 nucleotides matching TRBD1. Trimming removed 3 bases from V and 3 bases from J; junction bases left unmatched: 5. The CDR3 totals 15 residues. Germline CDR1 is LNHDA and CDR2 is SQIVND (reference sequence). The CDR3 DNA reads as TGTGCCAGTAGTATGATGACAGGGGGAGACTATGGCTACACCTTC. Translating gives CASSMMTGGDYGYTF.